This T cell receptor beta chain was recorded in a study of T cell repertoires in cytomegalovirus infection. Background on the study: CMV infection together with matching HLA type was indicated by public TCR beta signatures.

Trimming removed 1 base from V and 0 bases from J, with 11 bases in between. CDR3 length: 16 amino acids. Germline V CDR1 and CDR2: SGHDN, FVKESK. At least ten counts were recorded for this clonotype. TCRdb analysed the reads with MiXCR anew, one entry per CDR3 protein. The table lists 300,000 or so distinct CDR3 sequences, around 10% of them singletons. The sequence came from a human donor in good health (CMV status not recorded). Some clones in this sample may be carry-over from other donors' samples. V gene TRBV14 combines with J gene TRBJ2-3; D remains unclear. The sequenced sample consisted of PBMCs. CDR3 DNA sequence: TGTGCCAGCAGCCAAGGTAGTCAACCTAGCACAGATACGCAGTATTTT. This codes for CASSQGSQPSTDTQYF. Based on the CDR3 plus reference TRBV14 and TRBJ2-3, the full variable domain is EAGVTQFPSHSVIEKGQTVTLRCDPISGHDNLYWYRRVMGKEIKFLLHFVKESKQDESGMPNNRFLAERTGGTYSTLKVQPAELEDSGVYFCASSQGSQPSTDTQYFGPGTRLTVL.